This entry describes one TCR beta chain. Its specificity is unknown. The V gene lost 0 bases and the J gene lost 9 bases, with 12 bases spanning the gap. In germline, CDR1 is LNHNV, CDR2 YYDKDF (reference sequence). CDR3 size: 14 residues. This record belongs to a study of long-term antiretroviral therapy in people with HIV. Study findings and constraints: Repertoire composition at all time points was dominated by clones that had expanded before ART. Versus controls, repertoires in people with HIV had narrower CDR3 length ranges. Post-ART samples showed increased diversity that remained below transplant donor control levels.

Version v3.0 of the immunoSEQ assay was performed at survey level. Data came from immunoSEQ multiplex PCR; TCRdb stores just in-frame clones and leaves some out. Of almost 25,000 clones detected, approximately 80% appear once; the ten largest clones hold about 2.4%. The chain couples TRBV15 to TRBJ2-4, with a tentative D call TRBD2 (5 bases). The sequence was collected from a man aged 45-65 years with HIV. Sequenced material: unsorted PBMCs, taken 3 years after starting antiretroviral therapy. The CDR3 region has the DNA TGTGCCACCAGCAGAGATGCCGGGAAGTCCATTCAGTACTTC. It translates to CATSRDAGKSIQYF. Variable domain in full (rest from reference TRBV15 and TRBJ2-4): DAMVIQNPRYQVTQFGKPVTLSCSQTLNHNVMYWYQQKSSQAPKLLFHYYDKDFNNEADTPDNFQSRRPNTSFCFLDIRSPGLGDTAMYLCATSRDAGKSIQYFGAGTRLSVL.